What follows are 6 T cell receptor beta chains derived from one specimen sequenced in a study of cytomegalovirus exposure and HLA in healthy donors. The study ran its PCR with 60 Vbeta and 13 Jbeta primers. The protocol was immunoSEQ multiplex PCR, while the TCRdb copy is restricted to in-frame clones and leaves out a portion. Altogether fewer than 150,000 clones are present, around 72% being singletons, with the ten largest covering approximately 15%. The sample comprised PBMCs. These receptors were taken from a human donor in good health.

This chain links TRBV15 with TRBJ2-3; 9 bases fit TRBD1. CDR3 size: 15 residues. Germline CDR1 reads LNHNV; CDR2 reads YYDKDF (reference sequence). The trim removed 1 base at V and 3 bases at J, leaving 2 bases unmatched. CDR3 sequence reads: CATSRGDRGTDTQYF. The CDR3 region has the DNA TGTGCCACCAGCAGAGGTGACAGGGGGACAGATACGCAGTATTTT.

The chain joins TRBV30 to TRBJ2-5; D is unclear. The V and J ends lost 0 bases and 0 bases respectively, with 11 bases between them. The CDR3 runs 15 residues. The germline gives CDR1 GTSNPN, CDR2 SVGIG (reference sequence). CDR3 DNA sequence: TGTGCCTGGAGTGTATCGCGGTCGTACCAAGAGACCCAGTACTTC. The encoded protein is CAWSVSRSYQETQYF.

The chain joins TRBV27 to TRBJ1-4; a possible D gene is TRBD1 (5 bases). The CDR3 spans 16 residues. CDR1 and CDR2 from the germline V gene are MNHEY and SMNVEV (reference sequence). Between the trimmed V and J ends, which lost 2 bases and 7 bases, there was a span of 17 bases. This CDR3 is CASSLRQGFLGEKLFF. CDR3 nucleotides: TGTGCCAGCAGTTTACGCCAGGGTTTTCTCGGTGAAAAACTGTTTTTT.

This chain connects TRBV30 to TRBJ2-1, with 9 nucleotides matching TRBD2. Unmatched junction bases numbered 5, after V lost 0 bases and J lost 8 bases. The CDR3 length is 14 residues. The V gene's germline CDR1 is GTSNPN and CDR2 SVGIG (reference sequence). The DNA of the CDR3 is TGTGCCTGGAGTGTACGTAGCGGGAGATATGAGCAGTTCTTC. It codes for CAWSVRSGRYEQFF. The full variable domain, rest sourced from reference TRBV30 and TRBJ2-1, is SQTIHQWPATLVQPVGSPLSLECTVEGTSNPNLYWYRQAAGRGLQLLFYSVGIGQISSEVPQNLSASRPQDRQFILSSKKLLLSDSGFYLCAWSVRSGRYEQFFGPGTRLTVL.

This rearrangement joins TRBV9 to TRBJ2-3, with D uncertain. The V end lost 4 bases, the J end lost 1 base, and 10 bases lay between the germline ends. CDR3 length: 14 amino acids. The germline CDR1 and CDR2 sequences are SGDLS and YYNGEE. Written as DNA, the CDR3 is TGTGCCAGCAGCCCCCAGACTGGCACAGATACGCAGTATTTT. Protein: CASSPQTGTDTQYF.

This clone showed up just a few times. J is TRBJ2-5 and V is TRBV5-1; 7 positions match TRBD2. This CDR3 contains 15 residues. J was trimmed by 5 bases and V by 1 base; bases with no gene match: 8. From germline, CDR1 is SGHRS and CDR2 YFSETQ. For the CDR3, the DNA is TGCGCCAGCAGCTTGCGTGGCGGGGGTTGGGAGACCCAGTACTTC. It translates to CASSLRGGGWETQYF.